There are a few counts of the clone carrying this T cell receptor (beta chain). The antigen is not known. This sample was included in a study of cytomegalovirus exposure and HLA in healthy donors. Study-wide context: There were fewer than 130 million unique TCR beta sequences, drawn from approximately 180 million T cells, in an earlier analysis. General study results and limits: Most observed TCR sequences were rare, whereas some public TCRs were detected in many donors. TCR beta chain V- and J-gene trimming was linked, in a later analysis, to a missense variant in DCLRE1C.

This PCR relied on a set of 60 Vbeta primers and 13 Jbeta primers. Only in-frame clones appear in the TCRdb table, and some are missing; sequencing was by immunoSEQ multiplex PCR. The top ten clones hold 1.4% of a sample with some 200,000 clones, 65% to 90% of them seen once. V was trimmed by 0 bases and J by 2 bases, leaving 11 bases between them. The CDR3 covers 16 residues. CDR1 MNHNY and CDR2 SVGAGI come from the germline V gene (reference sequence). The chain couples TRBV6-6 to TRBJ1-5; D is unclear. Sequenced: PBMCs. The sequence was obtained from a girl under 18 in good health and CMV-seronegative. The CDR3: CASSYSPAEGNQPQHF. The DNA of the CDR3 is TGTGCCAGCAGTTACTCGCCCGCGGAGGGCAATCAGCCCCAGCATTTT.